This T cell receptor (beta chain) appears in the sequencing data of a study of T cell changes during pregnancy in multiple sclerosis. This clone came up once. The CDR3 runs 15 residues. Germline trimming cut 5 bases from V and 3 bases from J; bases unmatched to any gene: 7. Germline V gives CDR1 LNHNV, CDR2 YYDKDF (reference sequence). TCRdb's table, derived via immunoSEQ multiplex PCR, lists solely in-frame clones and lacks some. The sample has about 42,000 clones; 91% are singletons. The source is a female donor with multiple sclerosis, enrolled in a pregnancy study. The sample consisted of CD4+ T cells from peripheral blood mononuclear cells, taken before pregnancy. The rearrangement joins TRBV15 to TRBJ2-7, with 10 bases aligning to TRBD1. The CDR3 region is CATSPTGTGVYEQYF. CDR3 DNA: TGTGCCACCAGCCCCACCGGGACAGGGGTCTACGAGCAGTACTTC.